This TCR beta chain appears in the sequencing data of a study of T cell responses to AZD1222 COVID-19 vaccine. Study findings and constraints: The span of vaccine-associated CD4 TCRs extended across spike, with dominance at 160-218 and 743-854. Donors in the cohort were predominantly white British and more often female, and clonal diversity was possibly underestimated. Seropositive at baseline were only 5 to 7 AZD1222 recipients.

In the case of this clone: No antigen is known for it.

Profiled with immunoSEQ multiplex PCR; TCRdb holds only in-frame clones, not every one. The sample shows around 150,000 clones, 94% of them seen only once. This CDR3 contains 16 residues. CDR1 is ENHRY and CDR2 is SYGVKD in the germline V gene. Trimming removed 3 bases at V and 0 bases at J, with 15 bases between. The clonotype originates from an adult who received the AZD1222 COVID-19 vaccine. The chain couples TRBV10-3 to TRBJ2-7, with D possibly TRBD2 on 5 matching bases. This material consisted of peripheral blood, taken 28 days after the second AZD1222 dose. CDR3 in amino acids: CAISDSPGLSSYEQYF. CDR3 bases: TGTGCCATCAGTGACTCCCCGGGATTATCCTCCTACGAGCAGTACTTC.